This TCR beta chain was recovered during a study of T-cell reconstitution after alpha-beta-depleted transplantation in children. TCRbeta library preparation incorporated unique molecular identifiers. TCRdb passed the PCR reads through MiXCR, listing each CDR3 protein once. The sample yields roughly 790,000 distinct CDR3 sequences, approximately 15% seen once. The study, taken as a whole, reports: A year post-transplant, T-cell counts and diversity derived mostly from newly produced T cells. Some patients showed high day-60 TCRbeta diversity, which derived from surviving recipient T cells and thymic progenitors.

Notes on this clonotype: Its target is unknown.

The sequences come from PBMCs, mostly from graft donor cells, collected 360 days after TCRalphabeta/CD19-depleted stem cell transplant. This receptor was identified in a male patient younger than 18 who had a stem cell transplant for acute lymphoblastic leukemia, so the T cells may come from the graft donor.

CDR3 protein: CASRREGGPSETQYF. The CDR3 DNA sequence: TGTGCCAGCAGACGGGAGGGAGGGCCCTCAGAGACCCAGTACTTC. The rearrangement uses TRBV5-5 and TRBJ2-5; 8 bases line up with TRBD2. The germline gives CDR1 SGHKS, CDR2 YYEKEE (reference sequence). The CDR3 has 15 residues. Germline trimming cut 5 bases from V and 4 bases from J; bases unmatched to any gene: 10.